This T cell receptor (beta chain) appears in the sequencing data of a study of long-term antiretroviral therapy in people with HIV. Deletions cut 5 bases from V and 2 bases from J, with 13 bases between. From germline, CDR1 is SEHNR and CDR2 FQNEAQ (reference sequence). This CDR3 spans 15 amino acids. An immunoSEQ assay, version v3.0, was performed at survey level. Sequenced by immunoSEQ multiplex PCR; TCRdb stores in-frame clones only, minus some. Here the sample spans fewer than 40,000 clones, around 97% being singletons. Findings of the study overall: Therapy changes, viral resistance and ART adherence were not documented in the available data. Pre-ART-expanded clones dominated the repertoire at all time points.

Turning to this clone: Antigen: not known.

The sequencing used unsorted PBMCs, collected 6.9 years after starting antiretroviral therapy. The source of this sequence is a man aged 25 to 45 with HIV. This chain uses TRBV7-9 with TRBJ1-3; no clear D gene. The CDR3 is CASSAEGRPGNTIYF. The CDR3 DNA reads as TGTGCCAGCAGCGCCGAGGGCCGTCCTGGAAACACCATATATTTT.